The rows below give T cell receptor beta chains drawn from one sample of a study of response to subunit inactivated influenza vaccine. TCRdb re-called the RT-PCR reads with MiXCR, one entry per CDR3 protein. The profile covers 150,000 to 200,000 distinct CDR3 sequences, with roughly 10% appearing a single time and around 12% taken by the ten largest. The sample was non-naive T cells sorted from PBMCs, taken more than 35 days after vaccination. All receptors come from a man aged 50 to 59 who received an inactivated influenza vaccine. The CDR3 runs from the conserved cysteine through the conserved F or W. The D gene is left open where the match is weak. Clone size appears in some rows only: once, few, many, or a class for an expanded clone.

length	D	V	size	J	DNA	CDR3
16	NA	TRBV10-3	NA	TRBJ2-2	TGTGCCATCAACCACTCCGGGACGGCGAACACCGGGGAGCTGTTTTTT	CAINHSGTANTGELFF
13	NA	TRBV7-8	many	TRBJ2-3	TGTGCCAGCAGGGGACTGTACACAGATACGCAGTATTTT	CASRGLYTDTQYF
11	NA	TRBV10-1	many	TRBJ2-7	TGCGCCAGCAGTGGGGGACGGACGCAGTACTTC	CASSGGRTQYF
13	NA	TRBV11-2	many	TRBJ1-2	TGTGCCAGCAGCTTAGATCTCGGCGATGGCTACACCTTC	CASSLDLGDGYTF
17	NA	TRBV5-1	few	TRBJ1-3	TGCGCCAGCAGCTTAAGACAAACAGCTACACCTGGAAACACCATATATTTT	CASSLRQTATPGNTIYF
18	TRBD2	TRBV20-1	NA	TRBJ2-1	TGCAGTGCTAGCCGAATGCTAGCGGGGATCTCCTCTTATCCTGAGCAGTTCTTC	CSASRMLAGISSYPEQFF
17	TRBD1	TRBV20-1	NA	TRBJ1-2	TGCAGTGCTGTACCCCGGGACAGGGTGCGAATTAACTATGGCTACACCTTC	CSAVPRDRVRINYGYTF
13	NA	TRBV6-1	NA	TRBJ1-1	TGTGCCAGCACTAGACCAGGTTACACTGAAGCTTTCTTT	CASTRPGYTEAFF
15	NA	TRBV4-3	few	TRBJ1-4	TGCGCCAGCAGCCAAGGGACCGGACTTTTGGCCAAACTGTTTTTT	CASSQGTGLLAKLFF
13	NA	TRBV7-2	NA	TRBJ2-1	TGTGCCAGCAGCGAACAGGTCCACAATGAGCAGTTCTTC	CASSEQVHNEQFF
15	TRBD1	TRBV12-3/TRBV12-4	many	TRBJ2-3	TGTGCCAGCAGGAAAACAGGGGGCGCTTTCGATACGCAGTATTTT	CASRKTGGAFDTQYF
15	TRBD1	TRBV12-3/TRBV12-4	many	TRBJ1-1	TGTGCCAGCAGTTTGAGGACAGGGAGACTCACTGAAGCTTTCTTT	CASSLRTGRLTEAFF
15	NA	TRBV6-2/TRBV6-3	NA	TRBJ2-6	TGTGCCAGCAGCCTTACTAGACCTGGGGCCAACGTCCTGACTTTC	CASSLTRPGANVLTF
16	NA	TRBV28	many	TRBJ2-2	TGTGCCAGCAGTTTTTGGGGGAGACTGAACACCGGGGAGCTGTTTTTT	CASSFWGRLNTGELFF
14	NA	TRBV27	many	TRBJ1-1	TGTGCCAGCAGTTTGGGACGAGGGAACACTGAAGCTTTCTTT	CASSLGRGNTEAFF
14	NA	TRBV6-1	few	TRBJ2-1	TGTGCCAGCAGTCCGGCGCTGTTTGGGAATGAGCAGTTCTTC	CASSPALFGNEQFF
19	TRBD2	TRBV2	NA	TRBJ2-1	TGTACCAGCAGTTTGTCTCCTAGCGGGGGGGCAATAGGAAGCAATGAGCAGTTCTTC	CTSSLSPSGGAIGSNEQFF
14	NA	TRBV6-2/TRBV6-3	NA	TRBJ2-2	TGTGCCAGCAGTAAACAGGGTATCGCCGGGGAGCTGTTTTTT	CASSKQGIAGELFF
18	TRBD2	TRBV4-2	few	TRBJ2-3	TGTGCCAGCAGCCAAGGTCCAGCGGGAGGCCGCGGCTTGGATACGCAGTATTTT	CASSQGPAGGRGLDTQYF
13	NA	TRBV21-1	NA	TRBJ2-5	TGCCACCCCGGGGGGCGTTTTCAAGAGACCCAGTACTTC	CHPGGRFQETQYF
13	NA	TRBV12-3/TRBV12-4	few	TRBJ1-1	TGTGCCAGCAGTTGGGGACCGAACACTGAAGCTTTCTTT	CASSWGPNTEAFF
15	NA	TRBV27	few	TRBJ2-3	TGTGCCAGCAGCCGCGGGGCCATATTCACAGATACGCAGTATTTT	CASSRGAIFTDTQYF
12	NA	TRBV7-2	NA	TRBJ2-5	TGTGCCAGCAGCTTAAAAAGGGAGACCCAGTACTTC	CASSLKRETQYF
17	TRBD2	TRBV7-9	many	TRBJ2-2	TGTGCCAGCAGCACACGTACTAGCGGGCCTAACACCGGGGAGCTGTTTTTT	CASSTRTSGPNTGELFF
14	NA	TRBV11-1	NA	TRBJ2-3	TGTGCCACCACCGAGGGACCGGACACAGATACGCAGTATTTT	CATTEGPDTDTQYF
15	TRBD2	TRBV7-2	NA	TRBJ2-3	TGTGCCAGCAGCTTAGTCGGGAGGGGGGGAGATACGCAGTATTTT	CASSLVGRGGDTQYF
15	NA	TRBV6-5	NA	TRBJ1-6	TGTGCCAGCAGTTCCTCCGCCAGGGTGGAATCACCCCTCCACTTT	CASSSSARVESPLHF
16	TRBD1	TRBV7-9	many	TRBJ1-1	TGTGCCAGCAGCTTAGCCACTGGACAGGGTCGGACTGAAGCTTTCTTT	CASSLATGQGRTEAFF
15	NA	TRBV7-2	NA	TRBJ2-5	TGTGCCAGCAGCACCCGACCGAGCCTGAAAGAGACCCAGTACTTC	CASSTRPSLKETQYF
19	TRBD1	TRBV5-1	few	TRBJ2-3	TGCGCCAGCAGCTTGTGGGGGCACTCTGGACAGGGGGGCCCAGATACGCAGTATTTT	CASSLWGHSGQGGPDTQYF
17	TRBD2	TRBV10-3	few	TRBJ2-3	TGTGCCATCAGTCCCGGGACTAGCGGGGCAACCACAGATACGCAGTATTTT	CAISPGTSGATTDTQYF
15	TRBD2	TRBV6-5	few	TRBJ2-1	TGTGCCAGCAGTTACTCACTAGCGATAGACAATGAGCAGTTCTTC	CASSYSLAIDNEQFF
13	NA	TRBV14	NA	TRBJ2-3	TGTGCCAGCAGCCAAGATTATTCGGATACGCAGTATTTT	CASSQDYSDTQYF
13	NA	TRBV30	few	TRBJ2-2	TGTGCCTGGGGAAAAGGTCTCCCCGGGGAGCTGTTTTTT	CAWGKGLPGELFF
14	NA	TRBV29-1	many	TRBJ1-1	TGCAGCGTTGAACCCCCGGCCAGGAACACTGAAGCTTTCTTT	CSVEPPARNTEAFF
11	NA	TRBV20-1	NA	TRBJ2-7	TGCAGTGCTGGCGGAGGGAACGAGCAGTACTTC	CSAGGGNEQYF
15	TRBD2	TRBV4-2	NA	TRBJ2-1	TGTGCCAGCGGCCCTGGACTAGCGGGAGACAATGAGCAGTTCTTC	CASGPGLAGDNEQFF
19	TRBD2	TRBV11-1	few	TRBJ2-1	TGTGCCTCCCGAGGGGAAGAGGGACTAGCGGGAGTCTACTACAATGAGCAGTTCTTC	CASRGEEGLAGVYYNEQFF
14	TRBD1	TRBV28	few	TRBJ1-1	TGTGCCAGCAGTTTACCCGGGACAGGGTTCGAAGCTTTCTTT	CASSLPGTGFEAFF
14	TRBD2	TRBV29-1	many	TRBJ2-2	TGCAGCGTTGTAATCGGGAGGTCCACCGGGGAGCTGTTTTTT	CSVVIGRSTGELFF
16	NA	TRBV7-6	NA	TRBJ2-7	TGTGCCAGCAGCCGCGGGCGGACGGGAGCTCCCGGCGAGCAGTACTTC	CASSRGRTGAPGEQYF
20	TRBD2	TRBV4-2	many	TRBJ2-1	TGTGCCAGCAGCCAAGATCGGGCCGATTATAGCGGGAGATCCCACAATGAGCAGTTCTTC	CASSQDRADYSGRSHNEQFF
15	TRBD2	TRBV7-2	many	TRBJ2-7	TGTGCCAGCAGGGGGACTAGCGGGGCCCAAGGAGAGCAGTACTTC	CASRGTSGAQGEQYF
15	NA	TRBV4-1	NA	TRBJ2-1	TGCGCCAGCAGCTCGGGGCAGGGTGCGGTCAATGAGCAGTTCTTC	CASSSGQGAVNEQFF
15	NA	TRBV5-1	many	TRBJ1-6	TGCGCCAGCAGCTTTGGACCATCCGATAATTCACCCCTCCACTTT	CASSFGPSDNSPLHF
15	NA	TRBV7-2	many	TRBJ1-6	TGTGCCAGCAGCTTACAGGGTCTGGGTAATTCACCCCTCCACTTT	CASSLQGLGNSPLHF
14	TRBD1	TRBV6-2/TRBV6-3	few	TRBJ1-5	TGTGCCAGCAGGGGACAGGGGAGAAGTCAGCCCCAGCATTTT	CASRGQGRSQPQHF
14	NA	TRBV6-2/TRBV6-3	NA	TRBJ2-1	TGTGCCAGCAGTCCTCGTGGACAATACAATGAGCAGTTCTTC	CASSPRGQYNEQFF
15	TRBD1	TRBV14	few	TRBJ2-3	TGTGCCAGCAGCCAGAGACAGGGGGCCACAGATACGCAGTATTTT	CASSQRQGATDTQYF